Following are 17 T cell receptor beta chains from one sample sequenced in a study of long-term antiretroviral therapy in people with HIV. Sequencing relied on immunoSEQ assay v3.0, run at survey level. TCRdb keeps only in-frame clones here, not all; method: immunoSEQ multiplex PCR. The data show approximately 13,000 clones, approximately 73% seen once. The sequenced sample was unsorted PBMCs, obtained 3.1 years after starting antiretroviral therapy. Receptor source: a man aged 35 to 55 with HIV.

Written as DNA, the CDR3 is TGTGCCAGCAGCCCCGAGCAGGGGCGCTTCAGTCCCCAGTACTTC. Encoded protein: CASSPEQGRFSPQYF. The chain links TRBV6-5 to TRBJ2-5; D perhaps matches TRBD1 (6 bases). Trimming took 6 bases from V and 9 from J, leaving 23 bases between them. In germline, CDR1 is MNHEY, CDR2 SVGAGI. The CDR3 is made up of 15 amino acids.

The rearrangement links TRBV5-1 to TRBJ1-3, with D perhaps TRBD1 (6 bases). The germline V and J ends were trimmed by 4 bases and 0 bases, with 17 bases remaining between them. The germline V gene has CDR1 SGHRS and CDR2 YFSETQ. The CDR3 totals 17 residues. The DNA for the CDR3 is TGCGCCAGCAGCCCAGGGGCCTGGGTATCCTCTGGAAACACCATATATTTT. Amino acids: CASSPGAWVSSGNTIYF. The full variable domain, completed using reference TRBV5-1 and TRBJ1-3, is KAGVTQTPRYLIKTRGQQVTLSCSPISGHRSVSWYQQTPGQGLQFLFEYFSETQRNKGNFPGRFSGRQFSNSRSEMNVSTLELGDSALYLCASSPGAWVSSGNTIYFGEGSWLTVV.

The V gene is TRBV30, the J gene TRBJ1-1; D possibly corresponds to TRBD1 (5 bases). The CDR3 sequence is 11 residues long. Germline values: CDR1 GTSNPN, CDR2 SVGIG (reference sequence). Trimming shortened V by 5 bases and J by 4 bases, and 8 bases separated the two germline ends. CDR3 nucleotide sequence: TGTGCCTGGTCCGACAGCACTGAAGCTTTCTTT. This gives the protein CAWSDSTEAFF.

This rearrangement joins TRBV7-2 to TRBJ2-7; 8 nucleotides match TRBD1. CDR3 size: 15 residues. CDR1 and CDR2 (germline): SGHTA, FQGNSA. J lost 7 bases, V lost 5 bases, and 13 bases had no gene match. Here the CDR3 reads CASSPRGQASREQYF. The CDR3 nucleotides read TGTGCCAGCAGCCCAAGGGGACAGGCCTCAAGAGAGCAGTACTTC.

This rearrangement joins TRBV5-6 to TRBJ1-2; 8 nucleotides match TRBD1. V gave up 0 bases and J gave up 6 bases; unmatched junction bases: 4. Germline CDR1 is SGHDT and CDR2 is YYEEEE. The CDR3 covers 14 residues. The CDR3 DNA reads TGTGCCAGCAGCTTGGGGACAGGGTTGCATGGCTACACCTTC. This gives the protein CASSLGTGLHGYTF.

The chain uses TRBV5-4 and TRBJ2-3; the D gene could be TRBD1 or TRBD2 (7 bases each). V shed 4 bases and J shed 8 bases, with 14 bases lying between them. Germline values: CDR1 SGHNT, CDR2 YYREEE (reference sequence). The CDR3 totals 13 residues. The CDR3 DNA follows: TGTGCCAGCAGCCTTGACAGGGAGGGTACGCAGTATTTT. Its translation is CASSLDREGTQYF.

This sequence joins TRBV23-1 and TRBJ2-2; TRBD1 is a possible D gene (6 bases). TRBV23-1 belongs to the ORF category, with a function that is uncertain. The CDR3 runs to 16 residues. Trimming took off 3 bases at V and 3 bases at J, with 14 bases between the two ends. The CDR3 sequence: CASSHSAGVHTGELFF. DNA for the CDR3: TGCGCCAGCAGTCATTCGGCAGGGGTACACACCGGGGAGCTGTTTTTT.

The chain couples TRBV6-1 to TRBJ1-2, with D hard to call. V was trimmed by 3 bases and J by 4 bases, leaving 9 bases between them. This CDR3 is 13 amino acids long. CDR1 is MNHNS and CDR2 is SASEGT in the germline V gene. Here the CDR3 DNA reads TGTGCCAGCAGTGAGGGAGTTACCTATGGCTACACCTTC. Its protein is CASSEGVTYGYTF.

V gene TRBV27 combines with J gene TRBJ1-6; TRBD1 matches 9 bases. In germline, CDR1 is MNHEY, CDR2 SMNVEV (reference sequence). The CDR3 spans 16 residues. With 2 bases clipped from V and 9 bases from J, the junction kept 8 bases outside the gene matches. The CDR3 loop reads CASSLRTGTGSSPLHF. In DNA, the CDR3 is TGTGCCAGCAGTTTAAGGACCGGGACAGGGAGTTCACCCCTCCACTTT.

The CDR3 region is CASSPGTVNTEAFF. In nucleotides, the CDR3 is TGTGCCAGCAGCCCCGGGACAGTGAACACTGAAGCTTTCTTT. The chain combines TRBV7-2 with TRBJ1-1; TRBD1 matches 7 bases. Unmatched junction bases numbered 3, after V lost 5 bases and J lost 0 bases. Germline CDR1 and CDR2: SGHTA and FQGNSA. The CDR3 loop spans 14 amino acids.

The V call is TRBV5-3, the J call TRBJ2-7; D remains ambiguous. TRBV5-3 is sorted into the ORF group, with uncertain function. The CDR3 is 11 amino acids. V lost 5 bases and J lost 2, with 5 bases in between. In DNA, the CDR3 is TGTGCCAGAAGGTGTCCCTACGAGCAGTACTTC. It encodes CARRCPYEQYF.

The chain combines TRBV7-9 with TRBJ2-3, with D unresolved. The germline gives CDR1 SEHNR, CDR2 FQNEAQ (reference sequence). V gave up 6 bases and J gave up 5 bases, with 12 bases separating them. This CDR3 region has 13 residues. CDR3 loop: CASRLIRRDTQYF. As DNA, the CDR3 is TGTGCCAGCAGGTTGATTCGGCGAGATACGCAGTATTTT.

The CDR3 DNA follows: TGTGCCAGCAGTTACTCGAACACAGATACGCAGTATTTT. This encodes CASSYSNTDTQYF. The chain combines TRBV6-5 with TRBJ2-3; no definite D call. CDR3 length: 13 residues. V lost 0 bases and J 2 bases, leaving 3 bases between the germline ends. The germline gives CDR1 MNHEY, CDR2 SVGAGI.

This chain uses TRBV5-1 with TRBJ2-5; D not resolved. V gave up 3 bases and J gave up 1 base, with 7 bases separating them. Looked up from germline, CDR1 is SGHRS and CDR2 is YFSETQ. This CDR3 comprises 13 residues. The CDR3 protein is CASSSGLQETQYF. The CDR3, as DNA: TGCGCCAGCAGCTCGGGTCTCCAAGAGACCCAGTACTTC.

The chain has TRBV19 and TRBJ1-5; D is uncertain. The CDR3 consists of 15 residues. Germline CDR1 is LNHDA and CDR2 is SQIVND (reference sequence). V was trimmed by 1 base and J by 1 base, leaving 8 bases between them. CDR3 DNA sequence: TGTGCCAGTAGTATAGGACATAAAAGCAATCAGCCCCAGCATTTT. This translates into CASSIGHKSNQPQHF.

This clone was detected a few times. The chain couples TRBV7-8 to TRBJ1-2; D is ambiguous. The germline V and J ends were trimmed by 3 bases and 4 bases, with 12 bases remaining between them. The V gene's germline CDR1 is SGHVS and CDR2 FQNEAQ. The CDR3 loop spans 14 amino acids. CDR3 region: CASSLVKHPYGYTF. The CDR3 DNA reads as TGTGCCAGCAGCTTGGTAAAACACCCCTATGGCTACACCTTC. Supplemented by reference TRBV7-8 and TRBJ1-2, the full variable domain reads GAGVSQSPRYKVAKRGQDVALRCDPISGHVSLFWYQQALGQGPEFLTYFQNEAQLDKSGLPSDRFFAERPEGSVSTLKIQRTQQEDSAVYLCASSLVKHPYGYTFGSGTRLTVV.

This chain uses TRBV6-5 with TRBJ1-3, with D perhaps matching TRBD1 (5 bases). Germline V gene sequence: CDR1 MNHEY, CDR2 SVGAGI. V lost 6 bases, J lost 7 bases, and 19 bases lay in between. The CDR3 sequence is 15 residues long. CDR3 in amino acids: CASRRLAEGRNTIYF. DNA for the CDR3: TGTGCCAGCAGACGCCTCGCTGAGGGGCGGAACACCATATATTTT.